Shown below are 6 T cell receptor beta chains from a single sample sequenced in a study of TIL therapy for anti-PD-1-resistant metastatic lung cancer. The immunoSEQ assay was v3. TCRdb's copy holds only in-frame clones and misses some; the assay was immunoSEQ multiplex PCR. This sample has under 35,000 clones, with about 79% found just once. Time point: pre-treatment sample, taken before nivolumab and TIL therapy. Source: blood, taken at baseline. The receptor source for this set is a woman aged 30 to 85 with non-small cell lung cancer.

The chain employs TRBV7-9 and TRBJ2-1, with TRBD2 matching 8 bases. Germline V gene data show CDR1 as SEHNR and CDR2 as FQNEAQ (reference sequence). This CDR3 spans 15 amino acids. The ends lost 5 bases at V and 6 bases at J; junction bases unmatched: 9. The CDR3 nucleotides read TGTGCCAGCAGCCAGGGACTAGGTCTTTCCAATGAGCAGTTCTTC. Translated: CASSQGLGLSNEQFF.

This clone was observed a few times. The chain has TRBV10-1 and TRBJ1-1; D is unclear. The CDR3 is 13 residues long. The V and J ends lost 8 bases and 4 bases respectively, with 14 bases between them. CDR1 and CDR2 (germline): WNHNN, SYGVQD (reference sequence). The CDR3 protein is CASQQTTSTEAFF. CDR3 DNA sequence: TGCGCCAGCCAACAGACTACGAGCACTGAAGCTTTCTTT.

The chain combines TRBV4-2 with TRBJ1-4; no reliable D call. The CDR3 has 13 amino acids. V was cut by 8 bases and J by 0 bases, with 7 bases left in between. Germline V gene data show CDR1 as LGHNA and CDR2 as YNFKEQ. The CDR3 nucleotides read TGTGCCAGCCGTAAGGCAACTAATGAAAAACTGTTTTTT. Translating it yields CASRKATNEKLFF.

This sequence joins TRBV2 and TRBJ2-3, with D unresolved. Germline CDR1 is SNHLY and CDR2 is FYNNEI. V shed 7 bases and J shed 6 bases, with 11 bases lying between them. The CDR3 consists of 12 residues. The CDR3 nucleotides are TGTGCCAGCACGGAGTTCGCGGATACGCAGTATTTT. Residues: CASTEFADTQYF.

This clone was seen only a few times. J is TRBJ2-2 and V is TRBV19; D is possibly TRBD2 (6 bases). Germline V gives CDR1 LNHDA, CDR2 SQIVND (reference sequence). V lost 7 bases, J lost 8 bases, and 14 bases lay in between. CDR3 length: 13 amino acids. The CDR3 here is CASNVGGWGELFF. DNA for the CDR3: TGTGCCAGTAACGTGGGAGGCTGGGGGGAGCTGTTTTTT.

The chain combines TRBV6-1 with TRBJ2-3, with 9 bases aligning to TRBD1. This CDR3 spans 15 amino acids. The V gene's germline CDR1 is MNHNS and CDR2 SASEGT. The V and J ends lost 8 bases and 5 bases, in that order; junction bases with no gene match: 11. CDR3 sequence (DNA): TGTGCCAGCCTCACCGGGACAGGGACCCAAGATACGCAGTATTTT. Its translation: CASLTGTGTQDTQYF.